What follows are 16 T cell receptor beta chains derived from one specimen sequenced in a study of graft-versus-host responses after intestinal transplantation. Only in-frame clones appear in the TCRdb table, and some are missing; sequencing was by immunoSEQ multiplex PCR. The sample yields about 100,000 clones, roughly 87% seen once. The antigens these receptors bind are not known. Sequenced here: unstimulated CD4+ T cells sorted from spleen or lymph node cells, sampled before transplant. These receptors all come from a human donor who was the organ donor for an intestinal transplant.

CDR3 coding DNA: TGTGCCAGCAAATACGGGACAGGGGCCAATTCACCCCTCCACTTT. Amino acid sequence: CASKYGTGANSPLHF. The gene calls are TRBV28 and TRBJ1-6, with 10 bases that match TRBD1. V gave up 7 bases and J gave up 7 bases; unmatched junction bases: 7. Germline V gives CDR1 MDHEN, CDR2 SYDVKM. The CDR3 extends over 15 amino acids.

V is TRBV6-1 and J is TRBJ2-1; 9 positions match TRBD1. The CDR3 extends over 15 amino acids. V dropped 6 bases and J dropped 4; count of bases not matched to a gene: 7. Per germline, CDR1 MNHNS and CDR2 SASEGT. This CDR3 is CASRPGQGSYNEQFF. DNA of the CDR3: TGTGCCAGCAGACCAGGACAGGGGAGTTACAATGAGCAGTTCTTC.

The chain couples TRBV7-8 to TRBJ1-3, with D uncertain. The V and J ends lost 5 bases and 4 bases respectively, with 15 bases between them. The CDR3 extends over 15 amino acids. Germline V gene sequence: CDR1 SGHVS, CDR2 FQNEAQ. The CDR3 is CASSPVWLPGNTIYF. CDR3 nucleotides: TGTGCCAGCAGCCCAGTATGGTTGCCCGGAAACACCATATATTTT. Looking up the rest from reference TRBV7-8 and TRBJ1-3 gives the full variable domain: GAGVSQSPRYKVAKRGQDVALRCDPISGHVSLFWYQQALGQGPEFLTYFQNEAQLDKSGLPSDRFFAERPEGSVSTLKIQRTQQEDSAVYLCASSPVWLPGNTIYFGEGSWLTVV.

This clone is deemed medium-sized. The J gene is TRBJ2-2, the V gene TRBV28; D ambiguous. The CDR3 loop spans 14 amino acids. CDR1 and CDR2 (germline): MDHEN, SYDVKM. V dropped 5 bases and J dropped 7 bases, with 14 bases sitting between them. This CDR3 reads CASSTRTFSGELFF. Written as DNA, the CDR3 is TGTGCCAGCAGTACGCGGACGTTTAGCGGGGAGCTGTTTTTT.

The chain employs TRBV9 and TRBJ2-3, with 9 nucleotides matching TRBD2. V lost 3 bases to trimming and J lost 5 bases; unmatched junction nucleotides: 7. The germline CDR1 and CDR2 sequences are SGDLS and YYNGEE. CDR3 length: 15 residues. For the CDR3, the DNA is TGTGCCAGCAGCGCGCGCGGGGGGGAAGTAGATACGCAGTATTTT. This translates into CASSARGGEVDTQYF.

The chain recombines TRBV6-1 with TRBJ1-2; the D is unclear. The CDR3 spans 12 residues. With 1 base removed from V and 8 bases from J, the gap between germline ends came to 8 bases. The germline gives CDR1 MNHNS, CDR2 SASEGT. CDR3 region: CASSEGGVGYTF. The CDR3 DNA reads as TGTGCCAGCAGTGAAGGTGGGGTGGGCTACACCTTC.

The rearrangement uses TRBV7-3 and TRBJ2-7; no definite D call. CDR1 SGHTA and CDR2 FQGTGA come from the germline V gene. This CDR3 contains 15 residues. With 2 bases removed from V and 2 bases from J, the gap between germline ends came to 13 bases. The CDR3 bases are TGTGCCAGCAGCTTAGGGTCGGATCCTACCTACGAGCAGTACTTC. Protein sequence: CASSLGSDPTYEQYF. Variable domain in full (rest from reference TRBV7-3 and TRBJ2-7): GAGVSQTPSNKVTEKGKYVELRCDPISGHTALYWYRQSLGQGPEFLIYFQGTGAADDSGLPNDRFFAVRPEGSVSTLKIQRTERGDSAVYLCASSLGSDPTYEQYFGPGTRLTVT.

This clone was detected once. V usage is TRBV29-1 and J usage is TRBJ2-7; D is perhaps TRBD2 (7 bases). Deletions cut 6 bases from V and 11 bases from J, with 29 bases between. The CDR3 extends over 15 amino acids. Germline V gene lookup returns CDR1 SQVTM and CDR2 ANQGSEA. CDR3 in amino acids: CSVGKGGTITQGEYF. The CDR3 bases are TGCAGCGTGGGTAAAGGGGGGACTATCACCCAAGGCGAGTACTTC.

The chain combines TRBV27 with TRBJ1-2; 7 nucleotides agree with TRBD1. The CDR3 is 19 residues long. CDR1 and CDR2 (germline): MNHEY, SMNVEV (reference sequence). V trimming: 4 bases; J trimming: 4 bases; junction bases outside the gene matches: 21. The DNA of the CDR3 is TGTGCCAGCAGTTACAGACAGGGAAGCCTCTCCCGCTCTTTCTATGGCTACACCTTC. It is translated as CASSYRQGSLSRSFYGYTF.

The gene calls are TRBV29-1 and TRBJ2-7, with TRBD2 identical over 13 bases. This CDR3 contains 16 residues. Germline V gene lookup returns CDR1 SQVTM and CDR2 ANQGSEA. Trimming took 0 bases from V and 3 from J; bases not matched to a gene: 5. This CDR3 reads CSVEERTSGGVYEQYF. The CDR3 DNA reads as TGCAGCGTTGAAGAACGGACTAGCGGGGGAGTCTACGAGCAGTACTTC.

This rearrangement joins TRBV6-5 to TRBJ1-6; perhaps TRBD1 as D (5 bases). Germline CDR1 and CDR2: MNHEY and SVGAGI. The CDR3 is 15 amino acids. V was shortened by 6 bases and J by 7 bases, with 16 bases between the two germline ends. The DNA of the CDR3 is TGTGCCAGCAGCCCCCCCGGGACCCGGAATTCACCCCTCCACTTT. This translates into CASSPPGTRNSPLHF.

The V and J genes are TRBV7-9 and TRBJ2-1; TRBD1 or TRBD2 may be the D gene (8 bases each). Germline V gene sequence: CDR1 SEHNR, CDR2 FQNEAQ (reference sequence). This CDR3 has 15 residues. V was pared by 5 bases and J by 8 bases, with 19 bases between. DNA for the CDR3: TGTGCCAGCAGCCAGGGGGCGGGGGGACGGGATGAGCAGTTCTTC. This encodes CASSQGAGGRDEQFF. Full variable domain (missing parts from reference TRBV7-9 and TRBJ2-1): DTGVSQNPRHKITKRGQNVTFRCDPISEHNRLYWYRQTLGQGPEFLTYFQNEAQLEKSRLLSDRFSAERPKGSFSTLEIQRTEQGDSAMYLCASSQGAGGRDEQFFGPGTRLTVL.

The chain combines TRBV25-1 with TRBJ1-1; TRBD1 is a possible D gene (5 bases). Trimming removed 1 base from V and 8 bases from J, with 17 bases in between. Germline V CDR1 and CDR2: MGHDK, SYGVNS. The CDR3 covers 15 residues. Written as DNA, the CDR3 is TGTGCCAGCAGTGAATTCGGGACGGGCCTCTCGGAAGCTTTCTTT. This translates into CASSEFGTGLSEAFF. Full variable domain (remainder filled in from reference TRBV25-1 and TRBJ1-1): EADIYQTPRYLVIGTGKKITLECSQTMGHDKMYWYQQDPGMELHLIHYSYGVNSTEKGDLSSESTVSRIRTEHFPLTLESARPSHTSQYLCASSEFGTGLSEAFFGQGTRLTVV.

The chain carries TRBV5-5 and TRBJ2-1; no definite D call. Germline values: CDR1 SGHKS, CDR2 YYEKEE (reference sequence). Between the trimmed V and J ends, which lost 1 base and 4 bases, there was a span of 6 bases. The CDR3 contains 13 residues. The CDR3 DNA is TGTGCCAGCAGCTTGAATTCTTACAATGAGCAGTTCTTC. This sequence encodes CASSLNSYNEQFF.

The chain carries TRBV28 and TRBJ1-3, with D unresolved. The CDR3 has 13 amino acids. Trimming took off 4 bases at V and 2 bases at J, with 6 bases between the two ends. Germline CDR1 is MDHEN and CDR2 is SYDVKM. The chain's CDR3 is CASSSGTGNTIYF. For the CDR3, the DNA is TGTGCCAGCAGTTCCGGTACTGGAAACACCATATATTTT.

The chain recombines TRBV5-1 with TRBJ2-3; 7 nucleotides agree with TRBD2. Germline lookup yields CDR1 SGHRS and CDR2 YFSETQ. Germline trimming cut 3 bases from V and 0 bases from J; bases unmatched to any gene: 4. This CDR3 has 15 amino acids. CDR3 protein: CASSSSGVSTDTQYF. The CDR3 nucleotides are TGCGCCAGCAGCTCGAGCGGGGTTAGCACAGATACGCAGTATTTT.